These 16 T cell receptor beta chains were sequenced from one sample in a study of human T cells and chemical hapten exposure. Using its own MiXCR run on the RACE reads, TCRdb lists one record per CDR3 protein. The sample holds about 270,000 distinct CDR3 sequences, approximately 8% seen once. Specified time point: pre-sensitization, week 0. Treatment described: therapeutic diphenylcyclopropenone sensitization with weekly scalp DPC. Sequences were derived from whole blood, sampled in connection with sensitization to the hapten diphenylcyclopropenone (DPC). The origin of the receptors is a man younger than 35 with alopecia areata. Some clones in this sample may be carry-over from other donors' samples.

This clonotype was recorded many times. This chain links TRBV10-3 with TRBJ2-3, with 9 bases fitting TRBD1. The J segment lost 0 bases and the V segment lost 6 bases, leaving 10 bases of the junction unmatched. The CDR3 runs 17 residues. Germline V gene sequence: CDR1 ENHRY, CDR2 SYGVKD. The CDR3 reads CAIRGDREGPSTDTQYF. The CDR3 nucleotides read TGTGCCATCAGGGGGGACAGGGAAGGACCTAGCACAGATACGCAGTATTTT.

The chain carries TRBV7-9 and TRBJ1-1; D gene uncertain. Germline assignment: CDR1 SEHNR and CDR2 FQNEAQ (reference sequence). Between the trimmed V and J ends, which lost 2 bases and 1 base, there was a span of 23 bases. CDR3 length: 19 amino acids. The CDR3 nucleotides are TGTGCCAGCAGCTTACTAAATATACGGGCCAGTCCGTCGAACACTGAAGCTTTCTTT. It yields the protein CASSLLNIRASPSNTEAFF. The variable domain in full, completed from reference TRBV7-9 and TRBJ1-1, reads DTGVSQNPRHKITKRGQNVTFRCDPISEHNRLYWYRQTLGQGPEFLTYFQNEAQLEKSRLLSDRFSAERPKGSFSTLEIQRTEQGDSAMYLCASSLLNIRASPSNTEAFFGQGTRLTVV.

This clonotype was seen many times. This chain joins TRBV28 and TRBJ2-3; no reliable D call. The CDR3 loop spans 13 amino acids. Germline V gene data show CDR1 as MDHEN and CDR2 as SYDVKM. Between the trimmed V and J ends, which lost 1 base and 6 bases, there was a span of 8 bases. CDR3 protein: CASSLSADDTQYF. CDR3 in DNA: TGTGCCAGCAGTTTATCAGCCGATGATACGCAGTATTTT.

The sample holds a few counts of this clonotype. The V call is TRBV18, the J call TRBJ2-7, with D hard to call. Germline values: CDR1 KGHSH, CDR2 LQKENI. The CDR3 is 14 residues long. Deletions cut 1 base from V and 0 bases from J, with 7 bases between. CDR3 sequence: CASSPRPGSYEQYV. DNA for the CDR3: TGTGCCAGCTCACCACGCCCCGGCTCCTACGAGCAGTACGTC.

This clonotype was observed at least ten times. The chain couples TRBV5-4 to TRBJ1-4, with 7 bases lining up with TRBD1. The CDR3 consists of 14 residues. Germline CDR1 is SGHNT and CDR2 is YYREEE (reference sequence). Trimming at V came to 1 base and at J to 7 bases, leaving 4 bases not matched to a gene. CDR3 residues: CASSLYRGTEKLFF. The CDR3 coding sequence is TGTGCCAGCAGCTTGTACAGGGGCACTGAAAAACTGTTTTTT.

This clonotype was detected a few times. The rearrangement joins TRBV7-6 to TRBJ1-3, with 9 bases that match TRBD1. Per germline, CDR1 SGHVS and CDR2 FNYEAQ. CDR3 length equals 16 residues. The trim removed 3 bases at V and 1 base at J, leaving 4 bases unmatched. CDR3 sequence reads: CASSFPGTGSGNTIYF. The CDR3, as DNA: TGTGCCAGCAGCTTTCCCGGGACAGGGTCTGGAAACACCATATATTTT.

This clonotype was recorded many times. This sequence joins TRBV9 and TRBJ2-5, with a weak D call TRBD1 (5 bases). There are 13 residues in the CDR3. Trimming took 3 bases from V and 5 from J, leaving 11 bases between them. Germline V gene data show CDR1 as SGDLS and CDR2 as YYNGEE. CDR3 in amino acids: CASSGGPGETQYF. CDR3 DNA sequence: TGTGCCAGCAGCGGAGGACCAGGGGAGACCCAGTACTTC.

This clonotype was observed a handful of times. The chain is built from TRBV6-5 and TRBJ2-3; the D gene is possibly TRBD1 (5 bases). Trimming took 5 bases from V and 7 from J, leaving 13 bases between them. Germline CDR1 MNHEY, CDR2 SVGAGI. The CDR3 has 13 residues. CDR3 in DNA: TGTGCCAGCAGTAGAACCCAGGGATATACGCAGTATTTT. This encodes CASSRTQGYTQYF.

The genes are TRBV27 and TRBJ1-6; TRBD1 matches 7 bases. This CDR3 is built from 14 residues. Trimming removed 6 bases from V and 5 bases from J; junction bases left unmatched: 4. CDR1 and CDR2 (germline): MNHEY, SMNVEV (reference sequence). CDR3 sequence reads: CASRPGGHNSPLHF. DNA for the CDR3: TGTGCCAGCAGACCAGGGGGTCATAATTCACCCCTCCACTTT.

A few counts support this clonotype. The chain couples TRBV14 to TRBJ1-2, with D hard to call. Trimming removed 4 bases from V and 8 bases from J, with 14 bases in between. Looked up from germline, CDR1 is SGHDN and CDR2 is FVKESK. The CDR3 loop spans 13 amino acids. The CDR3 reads CASSPGLTGGYTF. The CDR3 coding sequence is TGTGCCAGCAGCCCCGGTCTGACGGGGGGCTACACCTTC.

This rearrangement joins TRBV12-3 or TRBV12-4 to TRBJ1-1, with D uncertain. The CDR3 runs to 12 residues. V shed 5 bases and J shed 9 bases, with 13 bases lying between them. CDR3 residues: CASSPTGIQAFF. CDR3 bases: TGTGCCAGCAGTCCGACGGGAATTCAAGCTTTCTTT.

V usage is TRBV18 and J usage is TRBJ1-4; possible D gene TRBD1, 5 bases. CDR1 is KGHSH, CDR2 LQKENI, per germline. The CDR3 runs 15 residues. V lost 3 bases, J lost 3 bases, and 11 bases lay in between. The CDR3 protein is CASSPRDPANEKLFF. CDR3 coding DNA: TGTGCCAGCTCACCCCGGGACCCCGCTAATGAAAAACTGTTTTTT.

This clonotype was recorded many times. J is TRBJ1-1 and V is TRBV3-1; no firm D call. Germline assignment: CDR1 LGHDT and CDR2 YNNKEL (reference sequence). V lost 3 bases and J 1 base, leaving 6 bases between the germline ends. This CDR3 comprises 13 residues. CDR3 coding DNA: TGTGCCAGCAGCCAGGGATGGAACACTGAAGCTTTCTTT. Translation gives CASSQGWNTEAFF.

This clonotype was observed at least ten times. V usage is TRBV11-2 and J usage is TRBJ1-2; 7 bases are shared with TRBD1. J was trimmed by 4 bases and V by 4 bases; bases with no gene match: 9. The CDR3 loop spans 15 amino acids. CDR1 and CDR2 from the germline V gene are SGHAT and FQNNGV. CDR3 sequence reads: CASSSSRGFTYGYTF. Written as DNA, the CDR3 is TGTGCCAGCAGCTCAAGCAGGGGGTTTACCTATGGCTACACCTTC.

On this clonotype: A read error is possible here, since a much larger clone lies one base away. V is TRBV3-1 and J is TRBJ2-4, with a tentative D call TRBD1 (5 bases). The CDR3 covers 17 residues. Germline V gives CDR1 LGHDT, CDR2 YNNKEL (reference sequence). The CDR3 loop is CTSSQDGKGVKENIQYF. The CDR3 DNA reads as TGTACCAGCAGCCAAGATGGGAAAGGGGTGAAGGAAAACATTCAGTACTTC.

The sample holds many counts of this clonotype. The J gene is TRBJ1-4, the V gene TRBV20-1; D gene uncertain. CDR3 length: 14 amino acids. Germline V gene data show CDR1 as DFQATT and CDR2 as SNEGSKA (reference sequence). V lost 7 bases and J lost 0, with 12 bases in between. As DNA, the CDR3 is TGCAGTGTCATTAGACAAGCAACTAATGAAAAACTGTTTTTT. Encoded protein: CSVIRQATNEKLFF.